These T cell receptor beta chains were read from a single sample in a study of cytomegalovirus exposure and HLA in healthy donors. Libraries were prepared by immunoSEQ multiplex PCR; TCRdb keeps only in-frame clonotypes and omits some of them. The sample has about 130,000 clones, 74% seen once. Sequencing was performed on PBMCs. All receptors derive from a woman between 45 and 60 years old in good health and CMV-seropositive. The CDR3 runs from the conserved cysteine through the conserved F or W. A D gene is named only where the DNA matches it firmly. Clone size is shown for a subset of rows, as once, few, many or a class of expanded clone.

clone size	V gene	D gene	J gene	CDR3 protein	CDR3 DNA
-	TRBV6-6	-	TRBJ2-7	CASSLDRGHEQYF	TGTGCCAGCAGTTTGGACAGAGGGCACGAGCAGTACTTC
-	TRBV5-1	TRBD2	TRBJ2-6	CASSSWGGVLSGANVLTF	TGCGCCAGCAGCTCTTGGGGAGGGGTTCTGTCTGGGGCCAACGTCCTGACTTTC
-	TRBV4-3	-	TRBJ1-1	CASSQDLWGVGTEAFF	TGCGCCAGCAGCCAAGATCTCTGGGGGGTTGGCACTGAAGCTTTCTTT
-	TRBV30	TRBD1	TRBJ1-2	CAWSRLGTGMVTRGYTF	TGTGCCTGGAGCCGCCTCGGGACAGGGATGGTGACGAGGGGCTACACCTTC
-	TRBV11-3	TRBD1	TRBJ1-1	CASSPTGATEAFF	TGTGCCAGCAGCCCTACAGGGGCCACTGAAGCTTTCTTT
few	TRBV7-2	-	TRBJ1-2	CASSLRGGTGGGYTF	TGTGCCAGCAGTCTGCGAGGGGGGACGGGGGGTGGCTACACCTTC
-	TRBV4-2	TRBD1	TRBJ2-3	CASSQSTGLVGTGVTDTQYF	TGTGCCAGCAGCCAATCCACCGGACTTGTCGGGACAGGGGTTACGGATACGCAGTATTTT
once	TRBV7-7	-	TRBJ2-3	CASSSSPLGTDTQYF	TGTGCCAGCAGCTCCTCCCCCCTTGGCACAGATACGCAGTATTTT
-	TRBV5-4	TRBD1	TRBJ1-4	CAGSDRGRNEKLFF	TGTGCCGGTTCGGACAGGGGAAGAAATGAAAAACTGTTTTTT
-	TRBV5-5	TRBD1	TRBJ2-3	CASSPYRGNTDTQYF	TGTGCCAGCAGCCCCTACAGGGGCAACACAGATACGCAGTATTTT
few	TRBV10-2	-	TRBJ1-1	CASRTGLMNTEAFF	TGCGCCAGCAGAACGGGACTGATGAACACTGAAGCTTTCTTT
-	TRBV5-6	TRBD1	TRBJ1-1	CASSAGTGVWVNTEAFF	TGTGCCAGCAGCGCAGGGACAGGGGTTTGGGTGAACACTGAAGCTTTCTTT
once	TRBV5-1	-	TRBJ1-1	CASSFVAANTEAFF	TGCGCCAGCAGCTTTGTGGCGGCGAACACTGAAGCTTTCTTT
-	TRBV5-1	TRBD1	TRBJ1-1	CASSLGGQSSEAFF	TGCGCCAGCAGCTTGGGGGGACAGTCGTCTGAAGCTTTCTTT
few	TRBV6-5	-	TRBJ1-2	CASSYLGDYTF	TGTGCCAGCAGTTACTTAGGGGATTACACCTTC
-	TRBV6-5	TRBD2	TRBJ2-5	CASSYRNSGAQETQYF	TGTGCCAGCAGTTACAGAAATAGCGGGGCCCAAGAGACCCAGTACTTC
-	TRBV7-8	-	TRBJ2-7	CASSLAGGPYEQYF	TGTGCCAGCAGCTTAGCAGGCGGGCCCTACGAGCAGTACTTC
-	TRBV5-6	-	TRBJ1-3	CASSPTASSGNTIYF	TGTGCCAGCAGCCCGACAGCATCCTCTGGAAACACCATATATTTT
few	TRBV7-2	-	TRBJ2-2	CASSPRILEELFF	TGTGCCAGCAGCCCTAGGATCCTGGAGGAGCTGTTTTTT
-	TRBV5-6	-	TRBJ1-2	CASSLGAGYGYTF	TGTGCCAGCAGCTTGGGGGCTGGCTATGGCTACACCTTC
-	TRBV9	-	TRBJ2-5	CASSEGAGVGGEETQYF	TGTGCCAGCAGCGAGGGGGCCGGGGTCGGGGGAGAAGAGACCCAGTACTTC
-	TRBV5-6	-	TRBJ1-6	CASSGGTSGTSYNSPLHF	TGTGCCAGCAGCGGGGGGACCAGCGGGACCTCCTATAATTCACCCCTCCACTTT
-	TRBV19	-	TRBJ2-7	CASSMTGDREQYF	TGTGCCAGTAGTATGACGGGGGACCGCGAGCAGTACTTC
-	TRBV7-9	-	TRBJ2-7	CASSLSAGVEQYF	TGTGCCAGCAGCTTGTCGGCGGGCGTCGAGCAGTACTTC
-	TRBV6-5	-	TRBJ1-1	CASRRAAEAFF	TGTGCCAGTCGGCGGGCGGCTGAAGCTTTCTTT
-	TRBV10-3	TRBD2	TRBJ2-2	CATRGGGITGELFF	TGTGCCACAAGGGGCGGGGGGATCACCGGGGAGCTGTTTTTT
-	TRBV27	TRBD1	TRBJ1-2	CASSGDRLYGYTF	TGTGCCAGCAGTGGGGACAGGCTCTATGGCTACACCTTC
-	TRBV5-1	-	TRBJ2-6	CASSAGGGENVLTF	TGCGCCAGCAGCGCCGGCGGGGGCGAAAACGTCCTGACTTTC